This T cell receptor (beta chain) was sequenced in a study of blood T cell repertoires in COVID-19. Overall study: Samples representing acute and convalescent COVID-19 were sourced from the United States, Italy and Spain. PBMCs, B-cell-depleted T cells, or T cells were the source of the cDNA or gDNA that made up the material.

CDR3 length: 15 amino acids. Germline assignment: CDR1 LGHDT and CDR2 YNNKEL (reference sequence). Trimming left V 1 base short and J 0 bases short, with 8 bases between. Original data processing: Amplifying reference gene primers gave estimates of nucleated cell counts. Sequencing was performed with immunoSEQ multiplex PCR; in TCRdb, only in-frame clones are kept and a portion is missing. V and J calls and clone size follow that table, whereas D and trimming were derived from the DNA. The data hold approximately 19,000 clones, with over 75% observed a single time. This chain uses TRBV3-1 (or the pseudogene TRBV3-2) with TRBJ2-3; D is undetermined. The sequencing input was peripheral blood. The receptor was isolated from a human donor in a cohort sampled during active COVID-19. The donor label of this sample is uncertain. As DNA, the CDR3 is TGTGCCAGCAGCCAAGGTACGGTTAGCACAGATACGCAGTATTTT. It yields the protein CASSQGTVSTDTQYF.